Following are 6 T cell receptor beta chains from one sample sequenced in a study of T cells in Graves' hyperthyroidism and ophthalmopathy. Using RNA transcripts as the source, TCR beta CDR3 regions were amplified. Initially, a first-round RT-PCR of the TCR CDR3 employed the HTBI primer set. Each CDR3 protein gets one entry after TCRdb re-called the multiplex PCR reads with MiXCR. This table holds hundreds of thousands of distinct CDR3 sequences, 14% found once. The sequenced sample consisted of blood. These receptors were taken from a woman younger than 30 with Graves' hyperthyroidism.

This clonotype has a count of ten or more. The V call is TRBV20-1, the J call TRBJ1-5; no firm D call. V was pared by 3 bases and J by 1 base, with 4 bases between. Germline V lookup: CDR1 DFQATT, CDR2 SNEGSKA (reference sequence). The CDR3 extends over 12 amino acids. DNA of the CDR3: TGCAGTGCTAGGTACAGCAATCAGCCCCAGCATTTT. Its protein product is CSARYSNQPQHF.

The V and J genes are TRBV7-9 and TRBJ2-1; 9 bases are shared with TRBD2. V trimming: 1 base; J trimming: 6 bases; junction bases outside the gene matches: 13. Germline V gene data show CDR1 as SEHNR and CDR2 as FQNEAQ (reference sequence). There are 18 residues in the CDR3. The CDR3 protein is CASSLVLGRGGRANEQFF. CDR3 nucleotide sequence: TGTGCCAGCAGCTTAGTATTGGGAAGGGGCGGGAGGGCCAATGAGCAGTTCTTC.

This clonotype occurred many times. The rearrangement joins TRBV7-2 to TRBJ2-4; D is undetermined. The CDR3 is made up of 15 amino acids. V was clipped by 3 bases and J by 4 bases, with 13 bases between them. Germline CDR1 reads SGHTA; CDR2 reads FQGNSA. CDR3 in amino acids: CASSFGSTPKNIQYF. CDR3 DNA sequence: TGTGCCAGCAGCTTTGGCAGCACCCCAAAAAACATTCAGTACTTC.

This clonotype was seen repeatedly, ten times or more. The V gene is TRBV7-2, the J gene TRBJ2-7, with D perhaps matching TRBD1 (5 bases). CDR1 and CDR2 from the germline V gene are SGHTA and FQGNSA. The ends were cut back, 5 bases at V and 0 bases at J, with 11 bases in the middle. This CDR3 contains 14 residues. The CDR3 DNA follows: TGTGCCAGCAGCCATGACCAGGGCTCCTACGAGCAGTACTTC. This gives the protein CASSHDQGSYEQYF.

This clonotype was counted many times. This chain uses TRBV28 with TRBJ1-5; 12 bases align to TRBD1. The CDR3 is 15 residues long. V lost 5 bases and J lost 6; bases outside the gene matches: 5. Germline lookup yields CDR1 MDHEN and CDR2 SYDVKM. The CDR3 reads CASSRGQGAAQPQHF. In DNA, the CDR3 is TGTGCCAGCAGTCGGGGACAGGGGGCTGCTCAGCCCCAGCATTTT.

Notes on this clonotype: A much larger clone differs by one base, so this may be a read error. The chain joins TRBV6-2 or TRBV6-3 to TRBJ2-3; possibly TRBD2 for D (5 bases). Germline CDR1 and CDR2: MNHEY and SVGEGT. CDR3 length equals 13 residues. CDR3 bases: TGTGCCTGCAGTGGACTCCCCACAGATACGCAGTATTTT. It is translated as CACSGLPTDTQYF.